This T cell receptor (beta chain) was captured by sequencing in a study of blood T cell repertoires in COVID-19. CDR1 is SGHRS, CDR2 YFSETQ, per germline. This CDR3 region has 15 residues. The V segment lost 3 bases and the J segment 2 bases; nucleotides outside the gene matches: 6. The Seattle site enrolled patients during active infection and followed them longitudinally. Authors' processing steps: Amplifying reference gene primers gave estimates of nucleated cell counts. Libraries were prepared by immunoSEQ multiplex PCR; TCRdb keeps only in-frame clonotypes and omits some of them. The V and J calls and the clone size are those of that table, but D and trimming were determined from the DNA. The table shows 250,000 to 300,000 clones, with about nine tenths occurring only once.

The TCR was taken from a woman in her 30s with COVID-19, enrolled during active disease. The source material was peripheral blood. The V gene is TRBV5-1, the J gene TRBJ1-1; 8 bases map to TRBD1. In nucleotides, the CDR3 is TGCGCCAGCAGCTCGACAGGGGTTCGTAACACTGAAGCTTTCTTT. Translated: CASSSTGVRNTEAFF. The full variable domain, its missing parts supplied by reference TRBV5-1 and TRBJ1-1, is KAGVTQTPRYLIKTRGQQVTLSCSPISGHRSVSWYQQTPGQGLQFLFEYFSETQRNKGNFPGRFSGRQFSNSRSEMNVSTLELGDSALYLCASSSTGVRNTEAFFGQGTRLTVV.